The sample holds a few counts of the clone carrying this T cell receptor (beta chain). MiXCR, run by TCRdb on the 5' RACE reads, gives a single entry per CDR3 protein. This sample has roughly 48,000 distinct CDR3 sequences, with 5.3% found just once. The sample is drawn from a study of spatial heterogeneity in lung cancer. The CDR3 is 14 amino acids. V lost 1 base, J lost 6 bases, and 9 bases lay in between. CDR1 is LGHDT, CDR2 YNNKEL, per germline (reference sequence). The time point denotes: sample taken at primary tumor resection. No cells were sorted before sequencing. The whole RNA sequenced was extracted from tumor, nontumor lung or frozen PBMC.

This TCR was recovered from a male donor with early-stage non-small cell lung cancer. The V gene is TRBV3-1, the J gene TRBJ2-2; D tentatively reads TRBD1 or TRBD2 (6 bases each). This sample comprised PBMCs, obtained at surgery. The CDR3 DNA follows: TGTGCCAGCAGCCAAGCTCGGGGGCCCGGGGAGCTGTTTTTT. Its protein product is CASSQARGPGELFF.